This T cell receptor (beta chain) was identified in a study of blood T cell repertoires in COVID-19. Background on the study: T cells, B-cell-depleted T cells, or PBMCs provided the cDNA or gDNA that served as material.

Under the authors' procedure: The authors estimated nucleated cell counts from reference gene primer amplification. The data were produced by immunoSEQ multiplex PCR, yet TCRdb's version contains in-frame clones alone and is incomplete. V and J calls and clone size follow that table, whereas D and trimming were derived from the DNA. The sample has about 190,000 clones, 80% to 85% seen once. This receptor was identified in a woman aged 25 to 39 who had been exposed to COVID-19. The sample taken for sequencing was PBMCs or T cells enriched from blood (not recorded which).

The CDR3 bases are TGTGCCAGCAGCTCAGGGGGACTAGGTGGGACAGATACGCAGTATTTT. Its translation is CASSSGGLGGTDTQYF. The chain joins TRBV9 to TRBJ2-3; a weak D match, TRBD2 (8 bases). Trimming stripped 4 bases from V and 3 bases from J, with 18 bases between. The CDR3 spans 16 residues. CDR1 and CDR2 (germline): SGDLS, YYNGEE.